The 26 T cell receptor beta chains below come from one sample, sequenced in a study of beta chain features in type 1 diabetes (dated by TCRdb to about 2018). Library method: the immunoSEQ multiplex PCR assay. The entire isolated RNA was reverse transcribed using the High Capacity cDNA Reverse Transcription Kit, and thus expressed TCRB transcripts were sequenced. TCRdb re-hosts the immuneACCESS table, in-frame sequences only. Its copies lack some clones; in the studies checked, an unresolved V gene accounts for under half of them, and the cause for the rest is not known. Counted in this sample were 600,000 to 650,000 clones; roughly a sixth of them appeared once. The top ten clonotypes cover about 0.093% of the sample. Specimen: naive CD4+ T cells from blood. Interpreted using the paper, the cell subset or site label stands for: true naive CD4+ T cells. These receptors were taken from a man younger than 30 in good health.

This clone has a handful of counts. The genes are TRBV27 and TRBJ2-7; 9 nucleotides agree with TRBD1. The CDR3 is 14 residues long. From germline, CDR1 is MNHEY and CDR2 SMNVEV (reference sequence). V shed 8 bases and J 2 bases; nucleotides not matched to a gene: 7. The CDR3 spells CASARTGDTYEQYF. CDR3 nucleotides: TGTGCCAGCGCAAGGACAGGGGATACCTACGAGCAGTACTTC.

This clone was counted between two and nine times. The CDR3 DNA reads as TGTGCCACCAGCAGGACCTACATGGGGTCTAGCAATCAGCCCCAGCATTTT. This encodes CATSRTYMGSSNQPQHF. The chain recombines TRBV15 with TRBJ1-5; the D is unclear. Per the germline V gene, CDR1 is LNHNV and CDR2 is YYDKDF (reference sequence). The V gene lost 3 bases and the J gene lost 0 bases, with 15 bases spanning the gap. The CDR3 covers 17 residues.

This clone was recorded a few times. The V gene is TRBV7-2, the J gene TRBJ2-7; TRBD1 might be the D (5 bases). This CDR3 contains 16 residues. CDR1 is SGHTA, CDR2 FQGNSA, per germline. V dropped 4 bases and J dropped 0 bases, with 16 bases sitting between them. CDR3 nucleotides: TGTGCCAGCAGCTCGACAGTTTTTATTTACTCCTACGAGCAGTACTTC. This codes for CASSSTVFIYSYEQYF.

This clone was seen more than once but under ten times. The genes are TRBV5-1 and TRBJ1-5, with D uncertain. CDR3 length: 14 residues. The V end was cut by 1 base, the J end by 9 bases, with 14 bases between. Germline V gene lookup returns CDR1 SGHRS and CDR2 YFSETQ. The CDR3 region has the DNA TGCGCCAGCAGCTTGAGGGAGGGTTGGAGGCCCCAGCATTTT. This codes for CASSLREGWRPQHF.

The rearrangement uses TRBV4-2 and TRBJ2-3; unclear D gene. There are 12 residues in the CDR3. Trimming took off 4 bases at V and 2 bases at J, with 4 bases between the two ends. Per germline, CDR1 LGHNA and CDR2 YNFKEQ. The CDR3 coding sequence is TGTGCCAGCAGCCTTCACACAGATACGCAGTATTTT. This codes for CASSLHTDTQYF.

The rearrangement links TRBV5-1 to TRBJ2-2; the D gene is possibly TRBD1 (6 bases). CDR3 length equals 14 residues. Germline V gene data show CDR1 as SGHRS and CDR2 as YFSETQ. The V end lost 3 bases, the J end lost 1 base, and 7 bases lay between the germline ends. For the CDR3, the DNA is TGCGCCAGCAGCTGGGACAAGAACACCGGGGAGCTGTTTTTT. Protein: CASSWDKNTGELFF.

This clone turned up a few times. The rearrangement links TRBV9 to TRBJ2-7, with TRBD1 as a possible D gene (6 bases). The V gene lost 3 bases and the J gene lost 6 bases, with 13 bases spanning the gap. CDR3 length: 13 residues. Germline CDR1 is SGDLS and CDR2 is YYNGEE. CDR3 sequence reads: CASSATGMGEQYF. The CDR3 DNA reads TGTGCCAGCAGCGCTACAGGGATGGGCGAGCAGTACTTC. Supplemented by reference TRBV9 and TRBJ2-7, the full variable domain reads DSGVTQTPKHLITATGQRVTLRCSPRSGDLSVYWYQQSLDQGLQFLIQYYNGEERAKGNILERFSAQQFPDLHSELNLSSLELGDSALYFCASSATGMGEQYFGPGTRLTVT.

CDR3 region: CASSPQTDTQYF. The CDR3 coding sequence is TGTGCCAGCAGTCCCCAAACAGATACGCAGTATTTT. V is TRBV7-6 and J is TRBJ2-3; no clear D. Germline CDR1 is SGHVS and CDR2 is FNYEAQ. The CDR3 loop spans 12 amino acids. V gave up 6 bases and J gave up 3 bases, with 7 bases separating them.

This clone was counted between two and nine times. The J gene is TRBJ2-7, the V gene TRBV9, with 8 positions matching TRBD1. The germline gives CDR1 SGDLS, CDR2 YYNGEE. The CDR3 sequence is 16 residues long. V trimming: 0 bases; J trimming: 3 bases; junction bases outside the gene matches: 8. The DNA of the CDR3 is TGTGCCAGCAGCGTAGACCCCGGGACAGGCGACTACGAGCAGTACTTC. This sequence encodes CASSVDPGTGDYEQYF.

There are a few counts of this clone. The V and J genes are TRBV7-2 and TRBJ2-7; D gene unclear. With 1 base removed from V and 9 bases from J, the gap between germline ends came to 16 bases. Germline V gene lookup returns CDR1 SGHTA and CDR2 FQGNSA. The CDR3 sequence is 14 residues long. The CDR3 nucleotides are TGTGCCAGCAGCTTAGGGTCTCCGAGACGAGGGCAGTACTTC. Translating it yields CASSLGSPRRGQYF.

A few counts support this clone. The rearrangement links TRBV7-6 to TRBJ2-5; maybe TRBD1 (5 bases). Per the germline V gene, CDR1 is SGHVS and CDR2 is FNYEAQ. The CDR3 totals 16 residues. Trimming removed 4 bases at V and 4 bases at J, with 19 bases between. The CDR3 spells CASSSWSGATGETQYF. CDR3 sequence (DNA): TGTGCCAGCAGCTCATGGAGTGGGGCTACTGGAGAGACCCAGTACTTC. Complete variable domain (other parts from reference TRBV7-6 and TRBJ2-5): GAGVSQSPRYKVTKRGQDVALRCDPISGHVSLYWYRQALGQGPEFLTYFNYEAQQDKSGLPNDRFSAERPEGSISTLTIQRTEQRDSAMYRCASSSWSGATGETQYFGPGTRLLVL.

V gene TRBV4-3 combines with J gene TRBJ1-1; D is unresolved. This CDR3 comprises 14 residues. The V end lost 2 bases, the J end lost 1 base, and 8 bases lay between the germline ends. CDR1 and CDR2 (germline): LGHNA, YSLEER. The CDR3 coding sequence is TGCGCCAGCAGCCAAATAAACGGGAACACTGAAGCTTTCTTT. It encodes CASSQINGNTEAFF.

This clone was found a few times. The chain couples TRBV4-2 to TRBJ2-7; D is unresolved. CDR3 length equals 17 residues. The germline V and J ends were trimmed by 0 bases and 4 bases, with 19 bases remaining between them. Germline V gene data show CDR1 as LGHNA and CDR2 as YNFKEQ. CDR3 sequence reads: CASSQDGLRLTLYEQYF. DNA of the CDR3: TGTGCCAGCAGCCAAGATGGGCTCCGTCTGACGCTTTACGAGCAGTACTTC.

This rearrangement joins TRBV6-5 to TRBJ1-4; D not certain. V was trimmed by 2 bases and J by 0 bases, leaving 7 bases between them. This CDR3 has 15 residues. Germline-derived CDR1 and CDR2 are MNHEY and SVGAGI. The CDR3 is CASSYGSATNEKLFF. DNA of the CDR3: TGTGCCAGCAGTTACGGCAGTGCAACTAATGAAAAACTGTTTTTT.

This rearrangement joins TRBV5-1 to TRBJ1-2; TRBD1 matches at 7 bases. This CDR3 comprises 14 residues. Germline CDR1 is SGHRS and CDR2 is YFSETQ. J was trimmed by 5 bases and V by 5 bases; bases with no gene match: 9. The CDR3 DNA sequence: TGCGCCAGCAGTTCGACAGGGCCCCTTTATGGCTACACCTTC. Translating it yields CASSSTGPLYGYTF.

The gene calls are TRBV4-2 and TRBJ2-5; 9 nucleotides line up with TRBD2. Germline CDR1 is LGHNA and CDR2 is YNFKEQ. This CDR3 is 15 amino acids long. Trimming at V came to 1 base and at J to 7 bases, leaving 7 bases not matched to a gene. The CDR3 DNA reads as TGTGCCAGCAGCCAAGCGGCGGGAGGGACGGGGACCCAGTACTTC. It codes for CASSQAAGGTGTQYF.

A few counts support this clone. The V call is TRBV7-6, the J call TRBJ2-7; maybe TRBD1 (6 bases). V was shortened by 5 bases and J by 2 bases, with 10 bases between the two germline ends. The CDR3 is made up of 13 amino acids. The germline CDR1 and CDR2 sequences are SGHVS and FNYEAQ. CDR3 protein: CASSRTDTYEQYF. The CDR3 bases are TGTGCCAGCAGCCGGACAGATACCTACGAGCAGTACTTC.

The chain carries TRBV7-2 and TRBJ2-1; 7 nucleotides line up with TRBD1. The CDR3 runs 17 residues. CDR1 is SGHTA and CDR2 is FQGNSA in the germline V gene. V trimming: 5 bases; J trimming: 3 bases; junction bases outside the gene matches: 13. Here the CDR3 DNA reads TGTGCCAGCAGCAAACAAGGGACAGCTACGAACTACAATGAGCAGTTCTTC. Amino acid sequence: CASSKQGTATNYNEQFF. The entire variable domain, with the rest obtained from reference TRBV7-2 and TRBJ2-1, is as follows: GAGVSQSPSNKVTEKGKDVELRCDPISGHTALYWYRQSLGQGLEFLIYFQGNSAPDKSGLPSDRFSAERTGGSVSTLTIQRTQQEDSAVYLCASSKQGTATNYNEQFFGPGTRLTVL.

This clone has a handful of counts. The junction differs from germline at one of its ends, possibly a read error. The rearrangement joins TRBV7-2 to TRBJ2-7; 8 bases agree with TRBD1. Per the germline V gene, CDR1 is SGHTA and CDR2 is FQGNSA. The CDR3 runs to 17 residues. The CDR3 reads CASSLRGSGQGIYRIDF. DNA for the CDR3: TGTGCCAGCAGCCTGAGGGGAAGCGGACAGGGTATTTACAGAATTGACTTC.

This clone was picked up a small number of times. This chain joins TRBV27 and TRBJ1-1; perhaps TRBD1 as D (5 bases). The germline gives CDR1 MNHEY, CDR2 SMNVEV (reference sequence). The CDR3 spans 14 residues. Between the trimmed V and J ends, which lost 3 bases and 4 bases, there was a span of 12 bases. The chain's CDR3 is CASSFFPRATEAFF. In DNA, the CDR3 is TGTGCCAGCAGTTTCTTCCCCAGGGCCACTGAAGCTTTCTTT.

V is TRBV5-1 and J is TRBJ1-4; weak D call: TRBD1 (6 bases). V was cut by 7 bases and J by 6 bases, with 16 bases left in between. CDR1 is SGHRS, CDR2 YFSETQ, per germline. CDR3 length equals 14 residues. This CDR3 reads CASSRGRGDEKLFF. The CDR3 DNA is TGCGCCAGCTCCCGGGGGCGAGGGGATGAAAAACTGTTTTTT.

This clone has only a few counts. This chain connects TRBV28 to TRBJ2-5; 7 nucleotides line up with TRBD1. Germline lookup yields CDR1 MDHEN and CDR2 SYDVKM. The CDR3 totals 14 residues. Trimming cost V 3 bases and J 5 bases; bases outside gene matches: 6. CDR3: CASSFRQGWETQYF. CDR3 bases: TGTGCCAGCAGTTTCCGACAGGGCTGGGAGACCCAGTACTTC.

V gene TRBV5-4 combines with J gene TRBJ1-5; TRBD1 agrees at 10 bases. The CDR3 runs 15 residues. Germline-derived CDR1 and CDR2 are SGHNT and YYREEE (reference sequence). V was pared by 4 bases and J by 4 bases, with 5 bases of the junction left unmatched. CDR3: CASSRGQGKNQPQHF. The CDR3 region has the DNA TGTGCCAGCAGCCGGGGACAGGGGAAGAATCAGCCCCAGCATTTT.

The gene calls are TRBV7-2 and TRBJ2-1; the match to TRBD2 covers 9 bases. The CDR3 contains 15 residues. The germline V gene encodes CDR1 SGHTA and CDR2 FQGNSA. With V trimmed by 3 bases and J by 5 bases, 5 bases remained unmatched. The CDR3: CASSFSGRTNNEQFF. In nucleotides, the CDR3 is TGTGCCAGCAGCTTCAGCGGGAGGACTAACAATGAGCAGTTCTTC.

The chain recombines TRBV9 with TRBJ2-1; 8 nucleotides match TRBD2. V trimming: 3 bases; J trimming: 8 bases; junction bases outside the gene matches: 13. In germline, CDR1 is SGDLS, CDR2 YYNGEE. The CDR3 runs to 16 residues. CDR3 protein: CASSDPRLAGSHEQFF. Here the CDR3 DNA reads TGTGCCAGCAGCGACCCTCGGTTAGCGGGATCACATGAGCAGTTCTTC. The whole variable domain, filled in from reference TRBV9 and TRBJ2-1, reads DSGVTQTPKHLITATGQRVTLRCSPRSGDLSVYWYQQSLDQGLQFLIQYYNGEERAKGNILERFSAQQFPDLHSELNLSSLELGDSALYFCASSDPRLAGSHEQFFGPGTRLTVL.

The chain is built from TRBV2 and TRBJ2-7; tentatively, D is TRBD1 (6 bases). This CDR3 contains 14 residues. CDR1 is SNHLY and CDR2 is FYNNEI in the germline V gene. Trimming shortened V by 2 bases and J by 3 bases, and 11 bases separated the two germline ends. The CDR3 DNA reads TGTGCCAGCAGTGAACAGGGGCGTAGCTACGAGCAGTACTTC. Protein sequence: CASSEQGRSYEQYF.